The 13 T cell receptor beta chains in this list originate from one sample, sequenced in a study of blood T cell repertoires in COVID-19. Data came from immunoSEQ multiplex PCR; TCRdb stores just in-frame clones and leaves some out. The profile shows more than 85,000 clones, roughly 80% of them singletons. Sample: peripheral blood. All receptors derive from a woman aged 60-70 years with acute or convalescent COVID-19.

The chain has TRBV19 and TRBJ2-7; 12 bases fit TRBD1. CDR1 is LNHDA and CDR2 is SQIVND in the germline V gene (reference sequence). This CDR3 comprises 16 residues. The V gene end was trimmed by 5 bases and the J gene end by 3 bases; junction bases not matched to a gene: 8. CDR3 region: CASSLSGTGGFYEQYF. The CDR3, as DNA: TGTGCCAGTAGTTTGTCCGGGACAGGGGGCTTCTACGAGCAGTACTTC.

V is TRBV4-3 and J is TRBJ1-2, with D possibly TRBD1 on 6 matching bases. Germline CDR1 reads LGHNA; CDR2 reads YSLEER. The V end was cut by 1 base, the J end by 2 bases, with 11 bases between. The CDR3 sequence is 15 residues long. The CDR3, as DNA: TGCGCCAGCAGCCAAGGGCGGGGGCGGAACTATGGCTACACCTTC. Its protein is CASSQGRGRNYGYTF.

V gene TRBV2 combines with J gene TRBJ2-3, with a possible D match to TRBD2 (5 bases). The CDR3 has 12 amino acids. V shed 6 bases and J shed 10 bases, with 14 bases lying between them. Germline assignment: CDR1 SNHLY and CDR2 FYNNEI. This CDR3 is CASRTLEDPQYF. CDR3 sequence (DNA): TGTGCCAGCAGGACTCTGGAGGATCCGCAGTATTTT.

The chain employs TRBV20-1 and TRBJ2-5; D uncertain. Trimming cost V 6 bases and J 5 bases, with 10 bases left between them. The CDR3 extends over 11 amino acids. Germline values: CDR1 DFQATT, CDR2 SNEGSKA (reference sequence). The CDR3 DNA reads TGCAGTGCCCCGGGTAGGGAGACCCAGTACTTC. Its protein product is CSAPGRETQYF.

The V call is TRBV27, the J call TRBJ1-4; D remains unclear. Trimming removed 2 bases at V and 0 bases at J, with 10 bases between. Germline values: CDR1 MNHEY, CDR2 SMNVEV (reference sequence). The CDR3 is 16 residues long. In DNA form, the CDR3 reads TGTGCCAGCAGTTTACCACACCCCGCAACTAATGAAAAACTGTTTTTT. Translated: CASSLPHPATNEKLFF.

This chain connects TRBV9 to TRBJ2-7; TRBD1 matches 9 bases. Germline V gene lookup returns CDR1 SGDLS and CDR2 YYNGEE. With 5 bases clipped from V and 0 bases from J, the junction kept 3 bases outside the gene matches. CDR3 length: 14 amino acids. In nucleotides, the CDR3 is TGTGCCAGCAGTGGGGGACAGGGCTCCTACGAGCAGTACTTC. Translation: CASSGGQGSYEQYF.

This clone turned up a few times. Here the CDR3 DNA reads TGTGCCAGCAGCTGGGGACTAGCGGGGGGCTACGAGCAGTACTTC. Amino acids: CASSWGLAGGYEQYF. The rearrangement links TRBV7-9 to TRBJ2-7, with 15 bases lining up with TRBD2. V lost 4 bases, J lost 3 bases, and 1 base stayed unmatched. The CDR3 is 15 amino acids. The germline gives CDR1 SEHNR, CDR2 FQNEAQ (reference sequence).

V is TRBV7-3 and J is TRBJ2-5, with D maybe TRBD2 (5 bases). This CDR3 is built from 13 residues. Trimming took 4 bases from V and 4 from J, leaving 10 bases between them. Germline V gives CDR1 SGHTA, CDR2 FQGTGA. The CDR3 loop is CASSSTITETQYF. In DNA form, the CDR3 reads TGTGCCAGCAGCTCGACTATCACAGAGACCCAGTACTTC.

J is TRBJ1-6 and V is TRBV6-5; 7 bases map to TRBD1. Germline V CDR1 and CDR2: MNHEY, SVGAGI. The CDR3 consists of 14 residues. V was pared by 2 bases and J by 10 bases, with 5 bases of the junction left unmatched. As DNA, the CDR3 is TGTGCCAGCAGTTACGACAGGGAGCGGTCACCCCTCCACTTT. This encodes CASSYDRERSPLHF.

The CDR3 spells CASSVPGQLLGNSPLHF. CDR3 nucleotides: TGTGCCAGTAGTGTACCGGGACAGCTATTGGGTAATTCACCCCTCCACTTT. The gene calls are TRBV19 and TRBJ1-6; 7 bases match TRBD1. Germline V gene lookup returns CDR1 LNHDA and CDR2 SQIVND (reference sequence). J lost 6 bases, V lost 5 bases, and 13 bases had no gene match. The CDR3 runs 17 residues.

This clone appeared many times. The rearrangement joins TRBV6-5 to TRBJ1-3; D gene unclear. V lost 6 bases to trimming and J lost 0 bases, with 6 bases between them. The CDR3 runs 13 residues. Germline-derived CDR1 and CDR2 are MNHEY and SVGAGI. The CDR3: CASRRDSGNTIYF. The DNA of the CDR3 is TGTGCCAGCAGGAGAGACTCTGGAAACACCATATATTTT.

V and J are TRBV5-1 and TRBJ2-1; D gene ambiguous. Germline V gene sequence: CDR1 SGHRS, CDR2 YFSETQ. CDR3 length equals 11 residues. V was trimmed by 4 bases and J by 8 bases, leaving 7 bases between them. The CDR3 DNA sequence: TGCGCCAGCAGCGTTAGTCATGAGCAGTTCTTC. This encodes CASSVSHEQFF. The entire variable domain, with the rest obtained from reference TRBV5-1 and TRBJ2-1, is as follows: KAGVTQTPRYLIKTRGQQVTLSCSPISGHRSVSWYQQTPGQGLQFLFEYFSETQRNKGNFPGRFSGRQFSNSRSEMNVSTLELGDSALYLCASSVSHEQFFGPGTRLTVL.

The chain uses TRBV5-8 and TRBJ2-3; 8 nucleotides align to TRBD2. This CDR3 comprises 20 residues. Germline assignment: CDR1 SGHTS and CDR2 YDEGEE. J gave up 3 bases and V 1 base, and 19 bases lay outside the gene matches. The CDR3 here is CASSLWYYRTSNGRTDTQYF. The CDR3 nucleotides read TGTGCCAGCAGCTTGTGGTATTATCGGACTAGCAACGGGAGGACAGATACGCAGTATTTT.